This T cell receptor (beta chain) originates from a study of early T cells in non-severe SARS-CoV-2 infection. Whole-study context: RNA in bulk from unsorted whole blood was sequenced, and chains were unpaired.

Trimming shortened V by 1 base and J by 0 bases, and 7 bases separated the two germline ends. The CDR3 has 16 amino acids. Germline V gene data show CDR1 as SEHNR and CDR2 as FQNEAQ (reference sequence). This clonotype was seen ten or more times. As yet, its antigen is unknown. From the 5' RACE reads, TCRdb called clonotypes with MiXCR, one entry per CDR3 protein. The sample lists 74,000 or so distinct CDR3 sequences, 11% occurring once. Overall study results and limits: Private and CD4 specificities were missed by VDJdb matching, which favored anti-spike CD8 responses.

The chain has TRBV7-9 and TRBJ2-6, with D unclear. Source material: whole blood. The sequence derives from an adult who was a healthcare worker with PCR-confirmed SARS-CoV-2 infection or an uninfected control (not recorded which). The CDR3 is CASSLDRGSGANVLTF. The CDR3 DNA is TGTGCCAGCAGCTTAGATCGTGGCTCTGGGGCCAACGTCCTGACTTTC.